This T cell receptor beta chain originates from a study of cytomegalovirus exposure and HLA in healthy donors. Study context: Findings of an earlier analysis included roughly 110 million unique TCR beta sequences from roughly 190 million T cells.

CDR3 length equals 15 residues. V shed 4 bases, J shed 5 bases, and the junction held 8 bases outside the gene matches. Germline loops: CDR1 MNHNS, CDR2 SASEGT. This PCR relied on a set of 60 Vbeta primers and 13 Jbeta primers. Data came from immunoSEQ multiplex PCR; TCRdb stores just in-frame clones and leaves some out. The sample has about 160,000 clones; 65% to 85% are singletons. The clonotype originates from a woman aged 45-65 years in good health and CMV-seropositive. The chain joins TRBV6-1 to TRBJ1-5; 7 positions agree with TRBD1. Sequencing was performed on PBMCs. The DNA for the CDR3 is TGTGCCAGCAGTGGACAGGGAGGTGTGGATCAGCCCCAGCATTTT. Translated: CASSGQGGVDQPQHF.